This T cell receptor (beta chain) was captured by sequencing in a study of human T cells and chemical hapten exposure. The CDR3 runs to 14 residues. V was trimmed by 0 bases and J by 4 bases, leaving 8 bases between them. Germline V gene lookup returns CDR1 SGHRS and CDR2 YFSETQ. Time point of the sample: patch test 1, 2 weeks after DPC sensitization. The treatment is: therapeutic diphenylcyclopropenone sensitization with weekly scalp DPC. One entry per CDR3 protein results from TCRdb running MiXCR on the RACE reads. The table shows around 110,000 distinct CDR3 sequences, with around an eighth occurring only once. This clonotype has a handful of counts.

Sequencing was performed on whole blood, taken in connection with sensitization to the hapten diphenylcyclopropenone (DPC). This chain connects TRBV5-1 to TRBJ2-1; D is perhaps TRBD1 (6 bases). The sequence came from a woman aged 45-65 years with alopecia areata. Some clones in this sample may be carry-over from other donors' samples. The CDR3 nucleotides are TGCGCCAGCAGCTTGGACAGGGCTTACAATGAGCAGTTCTTC. Translated: CASSLDRAYNEQFF. Full variable domain (missing parts from reference TRBV5-1 and TRBJ2-1): KAGVTQTPRYLIKTRGQQVTLSCSPISGHRSVSWYQQTPGQGLQFLFEYFSETQRNKGNFPGRFSGRQFSNSRSEMNVSTLELGDSALYLCASSLDRAYNEQFFGPGTRLTVL.